A selection of T cell receptor beta chains follows, all from one sample in a study of early T cells in non-severe SARS-CoV-2 infection. TCRdb re-called the 5' RACE reads through MiXCR, storing one row per CDR3 protein. The sample shows tens of thousands of distinct CDR3 sequences, approximately 7.1% of them seen only once. The source material was whole blood. These receptors originate from an adult who was a healthcare worker with PCR-confirmed SARS-CoV-2 infection or an uninfected control (not recorded which). The CDR3 runs from the conserved cysteine through the conserved F or W. D genes are given only for firm matches. Size is omitted from some rows. Given values are once, few, many or a class for expanded clones.

>few|-|TRBJ2-5|TRBV14
TGTGCCAGCAGCGACTATAAGACACACGGGACCCAGTACTTC
CASSDYKTHGTQYF
>few|-|TRBJ1-1|TRBV7-9
TGTGCCAGCAGCTTAGCAGGGACGGGCACTGAAGCTTTCTTT
CASSLAGTGTEAFF
>few|-|TRBJ1-4|TRBV12-3/TRBV12-4
TGTGCCAGCAGTCCCGAGACCGTGCGTGAAAAACTGTTTTTT
CASSPETVREKLFF
>-|-|TRBJ1-4|TRBV2
TGTGCCAGCAGTGTATTTGAGACAGGATCTAATGAAAAACTGTTTTTT
CASSVFETGSNEKLFF
>many|TRBD1|TRBJ2-7|TRBV5-1
TGCGCCAGCAGCCCAGGACAGGGTTGGGAGCAGTACTTC
CASSPGQGWEQYF
>few|-|TRBJ2-2|TRBV7-6
TGTGCCAGCAGCATAGATGGGACTTACGCGGGGGAGCTGTTTTTT
CASSIDGTYAGELFF
>-|-|TRBJ1-1|TRBV7-6
TGTGCCAGCAGCAGGTACACTGAAGCTTTCTTT
CASSRYTEAFF
>-|-|TRBJ2-1|TRBV6-1
TGTGCCAGCAGTGAAGCTATGAGTGGAGGGGGGTACAATGAGCAGTTCTTC
CASSEAMSGGGYNEQFF
>-|TRBD1|TRBJ1-5|TRBV6-4
TGTGCCAGCAGTCGACAGGGAGGTCAGCCCCAGCATTTT
CASSRQGGQPQHF
>many|-|TRBJ2-1|TRBV7-8
TGTGCCAGCAGCTTATTCAGGGAACTCTACAATGAGCAGTTCTTC
CASSLFRELYNEQFF
>few|TRBD1|TRBJ2-3|TRBV6-5
TGTGCCAGCAGTCCGACAGGGGAGACAGATACGCAGTATTTT
CASSPTGETDTQYF
>-|TRBD1|TRBJ2-5|TRBV5-1
TGCGCCAGCAGCTCCGACAGGGGGTTTGGAGAGACCCAGTACTTC
CASSSDRGFGETQYF
>many|TRBD1|TRBJ1-1|TRBV3-1
TGTGCCAGCAGCCGGCGGGACAGCCTGAACACTGAAGCTTTCTTT
CASSRRDSLNTEAFF